This TCR beta chain was captured by sequencing in a study of Ad26.COV2.S vaccination and SARS-CoV-2 variants. Indicated treatment: around 19 received Ad26.COV2.S at low or high dose, single or two shots; about 5 received placebo; per-sample allocation not given. Sampling was performed 63 days after the first vaccine or placebo injection. Profiling relied on immunoSEQ multiplex PCR, and the TCRdb table lists in-frame clones only, not all of them. The table shows 300,000 to 350,000 clones, with 70% to 90% occurring only once. Looked up from germline, CDR1 is SGHKS and CDR2 is YYEKEE (reference sequence). V lost 4 bases and J lost 4, with 8 bases in between. The CDR3 loop spans 12 amino acids.

V and J are TRBV5-5 and TRBJ1-1; D gene uncertain. The sequences come from peripheral blood, collected in a trial of Ad26.COV2.S vaccine versus placebo. The receptor was derived from a person aged 18 to 59 who received the Ad26.COV2.S COVID-19 vaccine or a placebo. The CDR3 DNA is TGTGCCAGCAGCCATATGGGCACTGAAGCTTTCTTT. It is translated as CASSHMGTEAFF.